This T cell receptor (beta chain) was sequenced in a study of T cell responses to AZD1222 COVID-19 vaccine (dated by TCRdb to the early 2020s). About the study as a whole: TCR sequencing was performed for 230 to 250 trial participants, of whom about 200 were given two doses of AZD1222 and some 25 were given two doses of MenACWY control vaccine. Trial participants were enrolled into age subgroups of 18-55, 56-69 and 70-plus years, which contained about 150, 27 and 61 TCR-sequenced participants, respectively. Overall study outcomes, separate from this receptor: Because no day 14 peak-response samples were available, repertoires were characterized only after the peak T cell response. The 56-69-year group was small, and its depth increase did not reach significance, likely because of low power. A significant rise in spike-specific TCR breadth and depth was observed after two AZD1222 doses relative to day 0 and relative to MenACWY recipients. Conclusions about previously exposed vaccinees are limited because only six or seven AZD1222 recipients were SARS-CoV-2 seropositive at baseline. Reportedly, close to half of the unique spike-specific TCRs recognized epitopes lying outside the regions that are mutated in the B.1.351 and B.1.1.7 variants. Most participants were white British and females outnumbered males, and the authors suggested that clonal diversity may have been underestimated. Vaccine-associated CD4 TCRs spanned the whole spike protein, with dominant responses in regions 160-218 and 743-854.

The time point label, as the study defines it: about 28 days (+/-7) after the second vaccine dose. AZD1222 recipients whose second dose came at about 4 weeks and those whose second dose came at about 12 weeks were combined into one group, since spike-specific TCR depth and breadth did not differ between the two schedules. Vaccinee samples were obtained from the UK trials COV001 and COV002, which included a single-blind randomized controlled phase 2/3 trial of AZD1222 (ChAdOx1 nCoV-19) in healthy adults. For TCRbeta chain sequencing, PBMC samples were collected from trial participants at day 0 and at day 28 after the second dose. According to the germline V gene (reference sequence), CDR1 reads GTSNPN and CDR2 reads SVGIG. From cysteine to phenylalanine, the CDR3 is 12 amino acids long. The retained sequence is limited to the CDR3, 36 bases, with the frame set at the first base. V is shortened by 5 bases, J by 7 bases, and the region joining them spans 14 bases.

Turning to this clone: Its antigen remains undetermined. No quality values exist for individual bases; no much larger clone is one base distant.

The CDR3 regions of human TCRbeta chains were analyzed by immunosequencing. The paper's data handling went like this. Repertoire TCRs were checked for matches against a reference library of SARS-CoV-2-specific TCRs that had been generated using the MIRA antigen-specificity platform. Breadth meant the fraction of unique TCRs that were SARS-CoV-2-associated, whereas depth meant the fraction of total T cells that were SARS-CoV-2-associated. Each spike-specific TCR was assigned to its reactive spike region and to a CD4 or CD8 class using the MIRA data. Log10-transformed breadth and depth values were compared by one-way ANOVA with Sidak's multiple comparisons tests. Imported from immuneACCESS, the table was reduced by TCRdb to in-frame sequences with V and J called. These copies leave out some clones; in studies compared against another copy, an unresolved V gene accounts for under half, and the cause of the remainder is not known. V and J calls and clone size are given by that table; D and trimming were obtained from the DNA. The sample table holds roughly 140,000 clones, of which about 87% were seen once. Just over 9% of the sample is in the top ten clones.

The sequence derives from an adult who received the AZD1222 COVID-19 vaccine. The sequencing used peripheral blood, collected 28 days after the second AZD1222 dose. The rearranged segments are TRBV30 and TRBJ1-2; the D gene is unclear. The sequenced DNA is TGTGCCTGGGGGGTGGGTATTAGTGGCTACACCTTC. The translation is CAWGVGISGYTF.